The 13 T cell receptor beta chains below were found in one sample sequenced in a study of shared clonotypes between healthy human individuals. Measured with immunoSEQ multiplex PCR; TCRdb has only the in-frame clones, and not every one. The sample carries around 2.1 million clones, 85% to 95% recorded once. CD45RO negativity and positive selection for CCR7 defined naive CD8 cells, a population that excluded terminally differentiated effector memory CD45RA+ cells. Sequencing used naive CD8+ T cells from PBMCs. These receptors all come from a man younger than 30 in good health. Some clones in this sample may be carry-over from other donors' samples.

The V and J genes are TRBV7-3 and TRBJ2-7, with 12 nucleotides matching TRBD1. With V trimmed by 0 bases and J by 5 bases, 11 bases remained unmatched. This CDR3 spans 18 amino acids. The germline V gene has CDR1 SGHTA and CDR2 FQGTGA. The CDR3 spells CASSLTYNTGQGAHEQYF. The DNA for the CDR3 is TGTGCCAGCAGCTTAACTTACAATACGGGACAGGGGGCCCACGAGCAGTACTTC.

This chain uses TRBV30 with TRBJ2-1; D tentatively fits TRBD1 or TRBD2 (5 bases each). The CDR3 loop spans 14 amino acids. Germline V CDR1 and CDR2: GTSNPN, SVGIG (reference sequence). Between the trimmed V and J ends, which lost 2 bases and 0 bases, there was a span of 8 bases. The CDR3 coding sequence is TGTGCCTGGAGTTGGGGGAGCTCCTACAATGAGCAGTTCTTC. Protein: CAWSWGSSYNEQFF.

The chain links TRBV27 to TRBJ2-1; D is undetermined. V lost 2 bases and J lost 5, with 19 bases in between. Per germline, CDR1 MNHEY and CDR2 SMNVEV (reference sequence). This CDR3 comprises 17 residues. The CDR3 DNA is TGTGCCAGCAGTTTACGGGCAGGCGAATCTTTAGACAATGAGCAGTTCTTC. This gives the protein CASSLRAGESLDNEQFF.

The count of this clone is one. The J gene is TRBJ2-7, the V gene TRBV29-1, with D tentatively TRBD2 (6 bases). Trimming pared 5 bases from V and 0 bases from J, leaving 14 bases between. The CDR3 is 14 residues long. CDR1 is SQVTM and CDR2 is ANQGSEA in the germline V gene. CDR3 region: CSVLWSGPSYEQYF. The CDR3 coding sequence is TGCAGCGTTCTTTGGAGCGGGCCCTCCTACGAGCAGTACTTC.

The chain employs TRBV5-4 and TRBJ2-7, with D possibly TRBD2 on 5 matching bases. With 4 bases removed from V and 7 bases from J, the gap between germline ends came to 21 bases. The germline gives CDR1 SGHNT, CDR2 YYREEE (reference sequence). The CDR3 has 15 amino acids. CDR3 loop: CASSPSFGSIGEQYF. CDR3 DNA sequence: TGTGCCAGCAGCCCGAGTTTTGGGAGTATAGGAGAGCAGTACTTC.

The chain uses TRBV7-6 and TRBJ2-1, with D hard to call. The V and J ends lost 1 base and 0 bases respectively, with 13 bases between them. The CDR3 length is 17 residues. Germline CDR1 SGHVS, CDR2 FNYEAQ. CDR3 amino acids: CASSLVAVRSSYNEQFF. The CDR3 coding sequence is TGTGCCAGCAGCTTAGTGGCCGTGAGGAGCTCCTACAATGAGCAGTTCTTC.

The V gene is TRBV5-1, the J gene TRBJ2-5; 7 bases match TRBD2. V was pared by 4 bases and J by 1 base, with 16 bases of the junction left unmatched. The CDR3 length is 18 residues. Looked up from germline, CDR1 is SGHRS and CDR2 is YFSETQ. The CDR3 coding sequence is TGCGCCAGCAGCCCAAAGCTTAGGGGCGGGAGAGGCCAAGAGACCCAGTACTTC. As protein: CASSPKLRGGRGQETQYF. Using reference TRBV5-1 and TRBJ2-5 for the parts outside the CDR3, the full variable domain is KAGVTQTPRYLIKTRGQQVTLSCSPISGHRSVSWYQQTPGQGLQFLFEYFSETQRNKGNFPGRFSGRQFSNSRSEMNVSTLELGDSALYLCASSPKLRGGRGQETQYFGPGTRLLVL.

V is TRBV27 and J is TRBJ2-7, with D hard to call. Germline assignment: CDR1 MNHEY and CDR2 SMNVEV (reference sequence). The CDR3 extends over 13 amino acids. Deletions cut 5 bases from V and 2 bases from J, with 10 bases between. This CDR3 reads CASSPSTAYEQYF. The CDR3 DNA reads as TGTGCCAGCAGTCCTTCGACGGCCTACGAGCAGTACTTC.

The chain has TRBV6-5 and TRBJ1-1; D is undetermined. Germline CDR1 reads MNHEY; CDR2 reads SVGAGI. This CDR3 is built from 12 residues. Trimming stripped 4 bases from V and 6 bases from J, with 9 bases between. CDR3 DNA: TGTGCCAGCAGTTCCCCCGGCTCTGAAGCTTTCTTT. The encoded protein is CASSSPGSEAFF.

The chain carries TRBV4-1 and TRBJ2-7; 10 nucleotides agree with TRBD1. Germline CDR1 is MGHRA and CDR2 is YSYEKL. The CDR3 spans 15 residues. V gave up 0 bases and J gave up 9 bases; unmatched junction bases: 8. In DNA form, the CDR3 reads TGCGCCAGCAGCCAAGATGGGACAGGGGATCACGGGCAGTACTTC. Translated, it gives CASSQDGTGDHGQYF.

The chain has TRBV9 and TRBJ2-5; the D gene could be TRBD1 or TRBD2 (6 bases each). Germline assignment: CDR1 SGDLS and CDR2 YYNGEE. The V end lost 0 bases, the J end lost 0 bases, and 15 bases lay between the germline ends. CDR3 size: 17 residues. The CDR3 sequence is CASSVEGGGMYQETQYF. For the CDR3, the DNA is TGTGCCAGCAGCGTAGAGGGGGGCGGGATGTACCAAGAGACCCAGTACTTC.

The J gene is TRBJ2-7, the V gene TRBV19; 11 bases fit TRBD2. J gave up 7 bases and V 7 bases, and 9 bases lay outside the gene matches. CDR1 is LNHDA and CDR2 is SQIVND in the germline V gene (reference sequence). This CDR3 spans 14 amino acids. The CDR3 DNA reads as TGTGCCAGTAACCCCACTAGCGGGAGAGGAGAGCAGTACTTC. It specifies CASNPTSGRGEQYF.

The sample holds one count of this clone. CDR3 sequence: CASSELLAGGLDEQFF. As DNA, the CDR3 is TGTGCCAGCAGTGAGCTACTAGCGGGAGGACTCGATGAGCAGTTCTTC. The V gene is TRBV6-1, the J gene TRBJ2-1; 12 bases match TRBD2. The CDR3 is 16 amino acids. Germline V gives CDR1 MNHNS, CDR2 SASEGT. The V segment lost 3 bases and the J segment 8 bases; nucleotides outside the gene matches: 8.